A selection of T cell receptor beta chains follows, all from one sample in a study of CD8+ T cells in alopecia areata. Some clones are missing from TCRdb's copy, which holds only in-frame ones; the method was immunoSEQ multiplex PCR. The table has around 100,000 clones, more than 35% seen once. The specimen sequenced was CD4+ T cells sorted from blood. The source is a human donor with alopecia areata. CDR3s include the opening cysteine and the closing phenylalanine or tryptophan. The D gene is left open where the match is weak. Only some rows state a clone size, as once, few, many or a class for expanded clones.

D gene	V gene	clone size	J gene	CDR3 protein	CDR3 DNA
NA	TRBV28	NA	TRBJ2-3	CASSLYPGADTQYF	TGTGCCAGCAGTTTGTATCCGGGAGCGGATACGCAGTATTTT
NA	TRBV30	once	TRBJ2-7	CAWSVGQGSHEQYF	TGTGCCTGGAGTGTAGGTCAGGGAAGCCACGAGCAGTACTTC
NA	TRBV11-2	NA	TRBJ2-7	CASSLFQSYEQYF	TGTGCCAGCAGCTTATTCCAGAGCTACGAGCAGTACTTC
NA	TRBV27	NA	TRBJ2-1	CASSLGRLYNEQFF	TGTGCCAGCAGTTTGGGACGCCTCTACAATGAGCAGTTCTTC
TRBD1	TRBV5-6	once	TRBJ2-7	CASSLLDRNSYEQYF	TGTGCCAGCAGCTTGTTGGACAGGAACTCCTACGAGCAGTACTTC
NA	TRBV29-1	NA	TRBJ1-1	CSVEPTGFTEAFF	TGCAGCGTTGAGCCTACGGGGTTCACTGAAGCTTTCTTT
NA	TRBV30	NA	TRBJ1-5	CAWSTGGGNQPQHF	TGTGCCTGGAGTACGGGAGGAGGCAATCAGCCCCAGCATTTT
NA	TRBV14	NA	TRBJ1-6	CASSQQGLANSPLHF	TGTGCCAGCAGCCAACAGGGACTGGCCAATTCACCCCTCCACTTT
TRBD1	TRBV7-9	few	TRBJ2-5	CASSWDRGSETQYF	TGTGCCAGCAGCTGGGACAGGGGATCAGAGACCCAGTACTTC
NA	TRBV7-2	NA	TRBJ1-5	CASSLISRGQPQHF	TGTGCCAGCAGCTTAATCAGTCGGGGCCAGCCCCAGCATTTT
NA	TRBV7-8	NA	TRBJ1-2	CASSLSDRPYGYTF	TGTGCCAGCAGCTTGAGCGACAGGCCCTATGGCTACACCTTC
NA	TRBV5-1	few	TRBJ2-3	CASSLASSTTDTQYF	TGCGCCAGCAGCTTGGCTTCGAGTACCACAGATACGCAGTATTTT
TRBD1	TRBV7-2	NA	TRBJ2-2	CASSIRDRATGELFF	TGTGCTAGCAGCATTCGGGACAGGGCCACCGGGGAGCTGTTTTTT
NA	TRBV29-1	NA	TRBJ2-2	CSVSAGYTGELFF	TGCAGCGTATCGGCAGGGTACACCGGGGAGCTGTTTTTT
NA	TRBV6-5	NA	TRBJ2-7	CASSPRTKATYEQYF	TGTGCCAGCAGTCCGAGGACAAAGGCAACCTACGAGCAGTACTTC
NA	TRBV18	NA	TRBJ1-1	CASSAYTEYTEAFF	TGTGCCAGCTCAGCCTACACAGAGTACACTGAAGCTTTCTTT
TRBD2	TRBV14	NA	TRBJ2-1	CASSQVRGRGDNEQFF	TGTGCCAGCAGCCAAGTTCGCGGGAGAGGGGACAATGAGCAGTTCTTC
NA	TRBV30	NA	TRBJ1-1	CAWTLSGLRTEAFF	TGTGCCTGGACTCTTTCTGGGTTGAGGACTGAAGCTTTCTTT
TRBD1	TRBV18	NA	TRBJ2-7	CASSPQRDRDSYEQYF	TGTGCCAGCTCACCTCAGCGGGACAGGGACTCCTACGAGCAGTACTTC
NA	TRBV5-1	NA	TRBJ2-3	CASSWTSTDTQYF	TGCGCCAGCAGTTGGACATCCACAGATACGCAGTATTTT
TRBD2	TRBV5-1	NA	TRBJ2-7	CASSSGLAGGAYEQYF	TGCGCCAGCAGCTCGGGACTAGCGGGGGGCGCCTACGAGCAGTACTTC
NA	TRBV19	NA	TRBJ2-2	CASSIEISGELFF	TGTGCCAGTAGTATTGAAATCTCCGGGGAGCTGTTTTTT
NA	TRBV7-2	NA	TRBJ1-1	CASSVPGMLNTEAFF	TGTGCCAGCAGCGTACCAGGGATGCTGAACACTGAAGCTTTCTTT
NA	TRBV30	NA	TRBJ2-5	CAWSVSRLLQETQYF	TGTGCCTGGAGTGTAAGTCGACTACTCCAAGAGACCCAGTACTTC
NA	TRBV15	NA	TRBJ2-4	CATSRDLLGNIQYF	TGTGCCACCAGCAGAGACTTATTGGGAAACATTCAGTACTTC
TRBD1	TRBV4-1	few	TRBJ1-1	CASSQDRTGGRTEAFF	TGCGCCAGCAGCCAAGATCGAACAGGGGGGAGAACTGAAGCTTTCTTT
NA	TRBV30	NA	TRBJ2-7	CAWSEGLGEQYF	TGTGCCTGGAGCGAAGGCCTCGGCGAGCAGTACTTC
TRBD2	TRBV6-6	few	TRBJ2-4	CASTPNLAGGDIQYF	TGTGCCAGCACCCCGAACCTAGCGGGGGGTGACATTCAGTACTTC
NA	TRBV7-3	few	TRBJ2-3	CASSRIGDTQYF	TGTGCCAGCAGTCGGATCGGAGATACGCAGTATTTT
NA	TRBV28	few	TRBJ1-1	CASTARQIEAFF	TGTGCCAGCACCGCAAGACAGATTGAGGCTTTCTTT
NA	TRBV30	few	TRBJ1-1	CAWSPPKSRVTEAFF	TGTGCCTGGAGTCCCCCGAAGAGCCGGGTCACTGAAGCTTTCTTT
TRBD2	TRBV19	NA	TRBJ2-1	CASSTGTSSYNEQFF	TGTGCCAGTAGTACAGGGACTAGCTCATACAATGAGCAGTTCTTC
TRBD1	TRBV2	NA	TRBJ2-1	CAKIRGLAFSDRSYNEQFF	TGTGCGAAGATAAGGGGGCTAGCCTTTTCAGATCGCTCCTACAATGAGCAGTTCTTC
TRBD2	TRBV7-9	NA	TRBJ2-1	CASRETSRPYNEQFF	TGTGCCAGCAGAGAGACTAGCCGTCCTTACAATGAGCAGTTCTTC